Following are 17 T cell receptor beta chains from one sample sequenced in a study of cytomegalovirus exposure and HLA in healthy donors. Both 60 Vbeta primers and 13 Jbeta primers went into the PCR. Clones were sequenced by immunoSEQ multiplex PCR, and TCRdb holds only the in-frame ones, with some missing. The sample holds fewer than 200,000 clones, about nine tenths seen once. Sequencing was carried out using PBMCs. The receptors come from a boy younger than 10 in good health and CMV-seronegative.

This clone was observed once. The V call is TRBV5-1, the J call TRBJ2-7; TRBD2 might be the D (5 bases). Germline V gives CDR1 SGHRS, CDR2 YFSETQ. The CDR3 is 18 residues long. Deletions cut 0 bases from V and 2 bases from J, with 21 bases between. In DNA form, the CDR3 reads TGCGCCAGCAGCTTGGCCCGGGAAACCCCACTGCGCACCTACGAGCAGTACTTC. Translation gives CASSLARETPLRTYEQYF.

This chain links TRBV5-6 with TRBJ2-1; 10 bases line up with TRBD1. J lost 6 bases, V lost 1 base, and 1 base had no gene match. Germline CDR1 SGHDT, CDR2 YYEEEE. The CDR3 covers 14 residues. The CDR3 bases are TGTGCCAGCAGCTTGTGGGACAGGGGCAATGAGCAGTTCTTC. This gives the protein CASSLWDRGNEQFF.

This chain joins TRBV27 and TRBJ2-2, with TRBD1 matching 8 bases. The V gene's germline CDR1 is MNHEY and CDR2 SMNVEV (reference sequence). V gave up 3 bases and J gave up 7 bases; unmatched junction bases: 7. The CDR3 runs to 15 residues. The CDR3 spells CASSFTGGSIGELFF. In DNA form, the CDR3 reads TGTGCCAGCAGTTTTACAGGGGGAAGTATCGGGGAGCTGTTTTTT.

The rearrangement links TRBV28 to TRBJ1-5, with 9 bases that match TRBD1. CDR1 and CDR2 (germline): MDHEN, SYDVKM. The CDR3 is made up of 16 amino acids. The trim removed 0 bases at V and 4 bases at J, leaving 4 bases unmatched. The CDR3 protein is CASSLWDRGDNQPQHF. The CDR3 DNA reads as TGTGCCAGCAGTTTATGGGACAGGGGCGATAATCAGCCCCAGCATTTT.

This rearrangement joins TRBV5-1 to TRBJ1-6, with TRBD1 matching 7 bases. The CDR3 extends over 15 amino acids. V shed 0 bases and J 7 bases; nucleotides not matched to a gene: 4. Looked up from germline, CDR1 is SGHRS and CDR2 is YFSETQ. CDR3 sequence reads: CASSLEGARNSPLHF. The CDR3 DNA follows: TGCGCCAGCAGCTTGGAGGGGGCGCGAAATTCACCCCTCCACTTT.

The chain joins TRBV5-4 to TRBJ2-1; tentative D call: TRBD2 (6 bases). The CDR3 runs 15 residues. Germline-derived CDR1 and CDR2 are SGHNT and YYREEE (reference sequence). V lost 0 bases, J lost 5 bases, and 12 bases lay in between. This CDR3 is CASSLARTTDNEQFF. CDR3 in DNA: TGTGCCAGCAGCTTGGCCCGGACTACTGACAATGAGCAGTTCTTC.

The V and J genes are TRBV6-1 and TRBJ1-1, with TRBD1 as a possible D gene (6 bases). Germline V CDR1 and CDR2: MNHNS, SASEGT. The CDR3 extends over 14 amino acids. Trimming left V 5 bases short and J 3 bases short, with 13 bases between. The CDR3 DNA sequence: TGTGCCAGCAGTCGGGGGGACATACACACTGAAGCTTTCTTT. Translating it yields CASSRGDIHTEAFF.

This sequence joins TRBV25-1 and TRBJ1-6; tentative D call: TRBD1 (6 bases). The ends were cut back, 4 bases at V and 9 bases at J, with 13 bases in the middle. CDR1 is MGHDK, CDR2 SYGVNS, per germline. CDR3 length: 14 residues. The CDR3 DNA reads TGTGCCAGCAGTGTCGGGACACCCGTTTCACCCCTCCACTTT. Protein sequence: CASSVGTPVSPLHF.

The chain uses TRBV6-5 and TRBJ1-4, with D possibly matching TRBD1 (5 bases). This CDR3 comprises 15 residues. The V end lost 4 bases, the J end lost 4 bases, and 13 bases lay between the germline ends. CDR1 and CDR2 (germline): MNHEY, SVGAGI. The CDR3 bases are TGTGCCAGCAGTTCCGGACGGGGACTTAATGAAAAACTGTTTTTT. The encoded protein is CASSSGRGLNEKLFF.

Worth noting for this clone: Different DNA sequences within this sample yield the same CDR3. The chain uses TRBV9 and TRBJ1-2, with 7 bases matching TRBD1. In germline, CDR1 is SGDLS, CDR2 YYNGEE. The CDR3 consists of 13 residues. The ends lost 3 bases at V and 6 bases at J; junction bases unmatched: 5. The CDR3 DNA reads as TGTGCCAGCAGCGCCGGGACAGACGATGGCTACACCTTC. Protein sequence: CASSAGTDDGYTF.

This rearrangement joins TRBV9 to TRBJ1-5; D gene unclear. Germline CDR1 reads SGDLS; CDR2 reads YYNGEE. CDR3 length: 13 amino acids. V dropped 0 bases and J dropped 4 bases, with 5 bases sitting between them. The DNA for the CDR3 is TGTGCCAGCAGCGTAGACGGGAATCAGCCCCAGCATTTT. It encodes CASSVDGNQPQHF.

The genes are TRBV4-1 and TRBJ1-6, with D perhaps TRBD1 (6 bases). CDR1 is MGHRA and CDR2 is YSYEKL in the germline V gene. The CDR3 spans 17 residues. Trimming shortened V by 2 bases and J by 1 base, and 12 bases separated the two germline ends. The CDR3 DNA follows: TGCGCCAGCAGCCAAAGACAGGCGGAGTCCTATAATTCACCCCTCCACTTT. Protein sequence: CASSQRQAESYNSPLHF.

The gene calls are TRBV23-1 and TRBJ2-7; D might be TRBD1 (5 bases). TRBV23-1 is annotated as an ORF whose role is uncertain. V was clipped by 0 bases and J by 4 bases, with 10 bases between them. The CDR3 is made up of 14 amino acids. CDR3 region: CASSQSGAMYEQYF. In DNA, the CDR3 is TGCGCCAGCAGTCAATCAGGGGCTATGTACGAGCAGTACTTC.

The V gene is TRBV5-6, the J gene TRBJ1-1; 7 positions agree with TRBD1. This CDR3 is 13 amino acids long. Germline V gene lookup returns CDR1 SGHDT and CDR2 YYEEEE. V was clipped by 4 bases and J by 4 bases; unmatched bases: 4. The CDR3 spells CASSIQGGTEAFF. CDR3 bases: TGTGCCAGCAGCATTCAGGGGGGCACTGAAGCTTTCTTT.

CDR3 in amino acids: CASSLHAGQGAFGYTF. The DNA for the CDR3 is TGCGCCAGCAGCCTTCACGCGGGGCAGGGGGCGTTCGGCTACACCTTC. V is TRBV4-1 and J is TRBJ1-2; 8 bases are a match to TRBD1. Germline trimming cut 4 bases from V and 8 bases from J; bases unmatched to any gene: 15. The CDR3 has 16 amino acids. Germline values: CDR1 MGHRA, CDR2 YSYEKL.

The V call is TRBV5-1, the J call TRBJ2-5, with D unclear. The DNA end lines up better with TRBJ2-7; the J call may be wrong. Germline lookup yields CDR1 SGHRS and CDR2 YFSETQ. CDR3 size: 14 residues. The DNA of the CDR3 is TGCGCCAGCAGCTTTCGCGATGTCTCCTACGAGCAGTACTTC. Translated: CASSFRDVSYEQYF.

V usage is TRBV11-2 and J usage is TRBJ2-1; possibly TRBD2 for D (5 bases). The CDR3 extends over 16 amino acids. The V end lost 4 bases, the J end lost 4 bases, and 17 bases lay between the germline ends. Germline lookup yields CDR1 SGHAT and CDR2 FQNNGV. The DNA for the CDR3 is TGTGCCAGCAGCTCGCGCCGGGATTCTCTTTACAATGAGCAGTTCTTC. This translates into CASSSRRDSLYNEQFF.